Shown below are 17 T cell receptor beta chains from a single sample sequenced in a study of CD8 T cells in ankylosing spondylitis. TCRdb reprocessed the 5' RACE reads with MiXCR, giving one entry per CDR3 protein. This sample has just under 95,000 distinct CDR3 sequences, with approximately 9% found just once. Material: blood, either unsorted or a sorted T cell fraction (not recorded which). The origin of the receptors is a male donor with ankylosing spondylitis or in good health (not recorded which).

The sample holds many counts of this clonotype. The rearrangement uses TRBV10-3 and TRBJ2-7, with D possibly being TRBD2 (5 bases). The CDR3 spans 13 residues. The ends were cut back, 4 bases at V and 1 base at J, with 8 bases in the middle. Germline assignment: CDR1 ENHRY and CDR2 SYGVKD. The chain's CDR3 is CAISGGGSYEQYF. The CDR3 coding sequence is TGTGCCATCAGTGGAGGAGGATCCTACGAGCAGTACTTC.

The sample holds many counts of this clonotype. V and J are TRBV6-5 and TRBJ1-4; no definite D call. Trimming shortened V by 6 bases and J by 5 bases, and 16 bases separated the two germline ends. The V gene's germline CDR1 is MNHEY and CDR2 SVGAGI. This CDR3 has 15 residues. The CDR3 loop reads CASSQTGSVNEKLFF. DNA for the CDR3: TGTGCCAGCAGCCAAACCGGATCCGTAAATGAAAAACTGTTTTTT.

This clonotype was found many times. V usage is TRBV12-3 or TRBV12-4 and J usage is TRBJ1-2, with a weak D call TRBD1 (5 bases). The V end lost 7 bases, the J end lost 8 bases, and 23 bases lay between the germline ends. This CDR3 is built from 15 residues. DNA for the CDR3: TGTGCCAGCACCCCCTCCCCGCAGGGATACGAGGGCTACACCTTC. This translates into CASTPSPQGYEGYTF.

V and J are TRBV5-1 and TRBJ1-2; D remains unclear. Germline CDR1 SGHRS, CDR2 YFSETQ. The V end lost 5 bases, the J end lost 7 bases, and 12 bases lay between the germline ends. The CDR3 is 12 residues long. DNA for the CDR3: TGCGCCAGCAGGTCCGCCGCGGGTGGCTACACCTTC. Protein product: CASRSAAGGYTF. Based on the CDR3 plus reference TRBV5-1 and TRBJ1-2, the full variable domain is KAGVTQTPRYLIKTRGQQVTLSCSPISGHRSVSWYQQTPGQGLQFLFEYFSETQRNKGNFPGRFSGRQFSNSRSEMNVSTLELGDSALYLCASRSAAGGYTFGSGTRLTVV.

In its sample, this clonotype was seen many times. The chain links TRBV27 to TRBJ2-1; D is uncertain. Looked up from germline, CDR1 is MNHEY and CDR2 is SMNVEV (reference sequence). V was pared by 8 bases and J by 6 bases, with 8 bases between. CDR3 length equals 11 residues. The CDR3 DNA sequence: TGTGCCAGCGGCTCGGCCAATGAGCAGTTCTTC. Amino acid sequence: CASGSANEQFF.

This clonotype occurred many times. This chain uses TRBV5-1 with TRBJ1-1; unclear D gene. Germline V gives CDR1 SGHRS, CDR2 YFSETQ. V lost 0 bases and J 3 bases, leaving 12 bases between the germline ends. The CDR3 is made up of 15 amino acids. CDR3 DNA sequence: TGCGCCAGCAGCTTGGTTTCCCGGTCGGACACTGAAGCTTTCTTT. It is translated as CASSLVSRSDTEAFF.

At least ten counts were recorded for this clonotype. The chain employs TRBV3-1 and TRBJ1-2; unclear D gene. Trimming cost V 1 base and J 8 bases, with 8 bases left between them. Germline V gene lookup returns CDR1 LGHDT and CDR2 YNNKEL (reference sequence). This CDR3 spans 12 amino acids. The CDR3: CASSQGVGGYTF. The DNA of the CDR3 is TGTGCCAGCAGCCAAGGAGTGGGCGGCTACACCTTC.

This clonotype was seen once. The chain joins TRBV7-3 to TRBJ2-2; possibly TRBD2 for D (5 bases). Per germline, CDR1 SGHTA and CDR2 FQGTGA. Trimming took off 2 bases at V and 5 bases at J, with 12 bases between the two ends. This CDR3 comprises 15 residues. CDR3 sequence (DNA): TGTGCCAGCAGCTTAGAGGGTTATTGGACCGGGGAGCTGTTTTTT. It encodes CASSLEGYWTGELFF.

The chain uses TRBV7-6 and TRBJ1-1; 7 nucleotides line up with TRBD1. After removal of 3 bases from V and 2 bases from J, the junction contained 6 bases not matched to a gene. The CDR3 totals 15 residues. Germline CDR1 reads SGHVS; CDR2 reads FNYEAQ. For the CDR3, the DNA is TGTGCCAGCAGCTTTGCTGGGACAGCCAACACTGAAGCTTTCTTT. Its translation is CASSFAGTANTEAFF.

This clonotype was recorded at least ten times. This rearrangement joins TRBV12-3 or TRBV12-4 to TRBJ1-1, with 7 bases identical to TRBD1. The CDR3 is 14 amino acids. V dropped 5 bases and J dropped 2; count of bases not matched to a gene: 5. CDR3 nucleotides: TGTGCCAGCAGTCCAGGGACAGCTAACACTGAAGCTTTCTTT. This translates into CASSPGTANTEAFF.

The chain links TRBV20-1 to TRBJ2-5; 9 bases line up with TRBD1. Germline V lookup: CDR1 DFQATT, CDR2 SNEGSKA (reference sequence). The CDR3 runs 15 residues. V trimming: 6 bases; J trimming: 6 bases; junction bases outside the gene matches: 14. CDR3 region: CSATGTGFAWQTQYF. CDR3 bases: TGCAGTGCGACCGGGACAGGGTTTGCGTGGCAGACCCAGTACTTC.

This clonotype was counted many times. The V gene is TRBV29-1, the J gene TRBJ1-1, with 9 bases lining up with TRBD1. Germline loops: CDR1 SQVTM, CDR2 ANQGSEA. J was trimmed by 1 base and V by 6 bases; bases with no gene match: 3. The length of the CDR3 is 13 residues. The CDR3 sequence is CSVMTGGNTEAFF. The CDR3, as DNA: TGCAGCGTGATGACAGGGGGGAACACTGAAGCTTTCTTT.

This clonotype was detected many times. This chain links TRBV6-5 with TRBJ2-7; no firm D call. CDR1 and CDR2 from the germline V gene are MNHEY and SVGAGI. V shed 5 bases and J shed 3 bases, with 8 bases lying between them. This CDR3 spans 12 amino acids. The CDR3: CASSLKGYEQYF. As DNA, the CDR3 is TGTGCCAGCAGTCTGAAGGGCTACGAGCAGTACTTC.

This clonotype was seen repeatedly, ten times or more. This chain connects TRBV13 to TRBJ2-7, with D possibly matching TRBD1 (6 bases). V lost 0 bases, J lost 4 bases, and 10 bases lay in between. CDR3 size: 14 residues. Germline assignment: CDR1 PRHDT and CDR2 FYEKMQ (reference sequence). The CDR3 spells CASSLGAGDYEQYF. CDR3 nucleotides: TGTGCCAGCAGCTTAGGGGCAGGGGATTACGAGCAGTACTTC. The full variable domain, completed using reference TRBV13 and TRBJ2-7, is AAGVIQSPRHLIKEKRETATLKCYPIPRHDTVYWYQQGPGQDPQFLISFYEKMQSDKGSIPDRFSAQQFSDYHSELNMSSLELGDSALYFCASSLGAGDYEQYFGPGTRLTVT.

This clonotype was seen ten or more times. J is TRBJ1-2 and V is TRBV5-1; TRBD1 matches at 7 bases. This CDR3 is built from 15 residues. Looked up from germline, CDR1 is SGHRS and CDR2 is YFSETQ. Trimming cost V 4 bases and J 4 bases; bases outside gene matches: 10. The CDR3 loop is CASSPRQGTSYGYTF. The CDR3 DNA reads as TGCGCCAGCAGCCCACGACAGGGAACCAGCTATGGCTACACCTTC. Full variable domain (remainder filled in from reference TRBV5-1 and TRBJ1-2): KAGVTQTPRYLIKTRGQQVTLSCSPISGHRSVSWYQQTPGQGLQFLFEYFSETQRNKGNFPGRFSGRQFSNSRSEMNVSTLELGDSALYLCASSPRQGTSYGYTFGSGTRLTVV.

In its sample, this clonotype was seen a few times. This rearrangement joins TRBV27 to TRBJ2-3; D possibly matches TRBD1 or TRBD2 (6 bases each). V lost 3 bases to trimming and J lost 2 bases, with 9 bases between them. The length of the CDR3 is 14 residues. Germline values: CDR1 MNHEY, CDR2 SMNVEV (reference sequence). The DNA for the CDR3 is TGTGCCAGCAGTTTTGGGGGGCACACAGATACGCAGTATTTT. Its translation: CASSFGGHTDTQYF.

The chain is built from TRBV11-3 and TRBJ2-1, with no clear D. The V end lost 4 bases, the J end lost 10 bases, and 14 bases lay between the germline ends. This CDR3 region has 13 residues. CDR1 SGHNT and CDR2 YENEEA come from the germline V gene. CDR3 DNA sequence: TGTGCCAGCAGCTCCGCATTTCGTGGAGAGCAGTTCTTC. This translates into CASSSAFRGEQFF.